This T cell receptor beta chain was sequenced for a study of lymphopenia after photon versus proton radiotherapy. Study results and caveats: Under photons, naive T cells and diversity fell while effector/memory populations rose. Authors raise, but do not show, better survival with proton therapy. In patients who died, overall survival fell as post-nadir TCR diversity dropped more.

As regards this clone: Its antigen remains unknown.

Generated by immunoSEQ multiplex PCR, the TCRdb table keeps only in-frame clones and is missing some. The sample holds more than 80,000 clones; about 86% are singletons and the top ten take around 1.5%. With 3 bases clipped from V and 2 bases from J, the junction kept 3 bases outside the gene matches. This CDR3 has 15 residues. Germline CDR1 reads SGHTA; CDR2 reads FQGNSA. The J gene is TRBJ1-1, the V gene TRBV7-2; 10 bases match TRBD1. This sample comprised peripheral blood, obtained from a patient treated with proton-based radiotherapy. This clonotype was sampled from a man aged 60 to 69 with pancreatic cancer. The CDR3 protein is CASSFGTGANTEAFF. The DNA of the CDR3 is TGTGCCAGCAGCTTCGGGACAGGGGCCAACACTGAAGCTTTCTTT.